These 26 T cell receptor beta chains came from one sample sequenced in a study of cytotoxic CD8 clonotypes in ibrutinib-treated CLL. Clones were read by immunoSEQ multiplex PCR, and TCRdb kept only the in-frame ones, dropping some. The data contain hundreds of thousands of clones, 67% of them singletons. The specimen comprised PBMCs, sampled after 36 months of ibrutinib treatment. The receptors were gathered from a human donor with chronic lymphocytic leukemia.

The chain has TRBV18 and TRBJ1-4, with TRBD1 identical over 11 bases. CDR1 is KGHSH, CDR2 LQKENI, per germline. This CDR3 has 16 residues. Germline trimming cut 3 bases from V and 7 bases from J; bases unmatched to any gene: 7. CDR3 loop: CASSPPGQGVGEKLFF. Here the CDR3 DNA reads TGTGCCAGCTCACCTCCGGGACAGGGGGTCGGTGAAAAACTGTTTTTT.

The chain has TRBV13 and TRBJ2-5; D gene unclear. With 3 bases removed from V and 0 bases from J, the gap between germline ends came to 2 bases. The CDR3 has 12 amino acids. In germline, CDR1 is PRHDT, CDR2 FYEKMQ (reference sequence). Written as DNA, the CDR3 is TGTGCCAGCAGCTTCGACCAAGAGACCCAGTACTTC. This codes for CASSFDQETQYF.

This chain joins TRBV4-1 and TRBJ2-7; 9 bases are a match to TRBD1. Unmatched junction bases numbered 4, after V lost 8 bases and J lost 2 bases. This CDR3 is built from 13 residues. The V gene's germline CDR1 is MGHRA and CDR2 YSYEKL. The DNA of the CDR3 is TGCGCCAGCGCACGGGACAGGGCCTACGAGCAGTACTTC. Residues: CASARDRAYEQYF.

The chain employs TRBV6-5 and TRBJ2-7, with D possibly matching TRBD2 (6 bases). V shed 5 bases and J shed 5 bases, with 13 bases lying between them. CDR3 length: 13 residues. Germline V gene lookup returns CDR1 MNHEY and CDR2 SVGAGI. CDR3 loop: CASSPRRLDEQYF. Written as DNA, the CDR3 is TGTGCCAGCAGTCCCCGGAGACTAGACGAGCAGTACTTC.

The CDR3: CAIYGQGSDTQYF. CDR3 nucleotide sequence: TGTGCCATCTATGGACAGGGTTCAGATACGCAGTATTTT. This sequence joins TRBV10-3 and TRBJ2-3, with TRBD1 identical over 8 bases. The CDR3 is 13 amino acids. V trimming: 8 bases; J trimming: 4 bases; junction bases outside the gene matches: 5. From germline, CDR1 is ENHRY and CDR2 SYGVKD.

The V gene is TRBV25-1, the J gene TRBJ1-1, with D possibly TRBD1 on 5 matching bases. The germline V and J ends were trimmed by 3 bases and 0 bases, with 8 bases remaining between them. The CDR3 has 14 residues. CDR1 and CDR2 from the germline V gene are MGHDK and SYGVNS. CDR3: CASSDVGLNTEAFF. In DNA, the CDR3 is TGTGCCAGCAGTGACGTGGGACTGAACACTGAAGCTTTCTTT.

The genes are TRBV4-1 and TRBJ2-7; D perhaps matches TRBD1 (5 bases). CDR1 is MGHRA, CDR2 YSYEKL, per germline. CDR3 length: 15 residues. The V gene lost 0 bases and the J gene lost 0 bases, with 9 bases spanning the gap. The CDR3 sequence is CASSQDRGDSYEQYF. CDR3 in DNA: TGCGCCAGCAGCCAAGATAGGGGCGACTCCTACGAGCAGTACTTC.

This clone was counted once. The V call is TRBV9, the J call TRBJ2-6; unclear D gene. The V and J ends lost 2 bases and 1 base respectively, with 10 bases between them. Germline V lookup: CDR1 SGDLS, CDR2 YYNGEE. The CDR3 has 16 residues. The CDR3 region is CASSVRSGSGANVLTF. The DNA of the CDR3 is TGTGCCAGCAGCGTTCGGAGTGGTTCTGGGGCCAACGTCCTGACTTTC.

The chain is built from TRBV2 and TRBJ2-7, with 8 bases identical to TRBD2. Germline V lookup: CDR1 SNHLY, CDR2 FYNNEI. After removal of 5 bases from V and 3 bases from J, the junction contained 6 bases not matched to a gene. The CDR3 contains 14 residues. The CDR3: CASSTGTRSYEQYF. CDR3 coding DNA: TGTGCCAGCAGTACCGGGACTAGAAGCTACGAGCAGTACTTC.

CDR3 sequence: CASSPLIVRGVYNEQFF. The CDR3 DNA sequence: TGTGCCAGCAGCCCCCTGATAGTACGGGGGGTCTACAATGAGCAGTTCTTC. The V and J genes are TRBV7-2 and TRBJ2-1; 7 nucleotides match TRBD2. The CDR3 is made up of 17 amino acids. Germline CDR1 is SGHTA and CDR2 is FQGNSA. V was clipped by 5 bases and J by 3 bases; unmatched bases: 13.

This clone was detected only once. The genes are TRBV27 and TRBJ2-7; possible D gene TRBD2, 5 bases. Between the trimmed V and J ends, which lost 6 bases and 3 bases, there was a span of 12 bases. This CDR3 is 13 amino acids long. Germline CDR1 MNHEY, CDR2 SMNVEV (reference sequence). CDR3 sequence reads: CASSPTGDYEQYF. The CDR3 coding sequence is TGTGCCAGCAGCCCAACCGGGGACTACGAGCAGTACTTC.

As concerns this clone: The junction departs from germline at one end; a sequencing error may be responsible. DNA for the CDR3: TGTGCCAGCAGCTTCTCGCCAGCTAGCGGGGGTCATTTT. This gives the protein CASSFSPASGGHF. This chain links TRBV5-6 with TRBJ2-3, with 10 bases aligning to TRBD2. CDR3 length: 13 residues. CDR1 and CDR2 from the germline V gene are SGHDT and YYEEEE.

The chain links TRBV28 to TRBJ2-1; 11 positions match TRBD2. V gave up 3 bases and J gave up 5 bases; unmatched junction bases: 3. The CDR3 totals 15 residues. From germline, CDR1 is MDHEN and CDR2 SYDVKM. The CDR3 region is CASSFLAGGNNEQFF. DNA of the CDR3: TGTGCCAGCAGTTTCCTAGCGGGAGGCAACAATGAGCAGTTCTTC.

V usage is TRBV13 and J usage is TRBJ2-7; D may be TRBD2 (6 bases). The CDR3 contains 14 residues. V lost 2 bases to trimming and J lost 3 bases, with 11 bases between them. Germline values: CDR1 PRHDT, CDR2 FYEKMQ (reference sequence). CDR3 in amino acids: CASSLIRGYYEQYF. The CDR3 coding sequence is TGTGCCAGCAGCTTAATCCGGGGGTACTACGAGCAGTACTTC.

There are a few counts of this clone. V gene TRBV10-3 combines with J gene TRBJ1-1; D call uncertain. Germline V lookup: CDR1 ENHRY, CDR2 SYGVKD. V was cut by 6 bases and J by 0 bases, with 8 bases left in between. CDR3 length: 13 residues. This chain's CDR3 is CAISKDMNTEAFF. Written as DNA, the CDR3 is TGTGCCATCAGCAAAGACATGAACACTGAAGCTTTCTTT.

This chain uses TRBV28 with TRBJ2-5; D is unresolved. The germline V gene encodes CDR1 MDHEN and CDR2 SYDVKM. The CDR3 contains 15 residues. Trimming removed 6 bases at V and 5 bases at J, with 19 bases between. CDR3 in amino acids: CASSPFKPLRETQYF. The CDR3 coding sequence is TGTGCCAGCAGCCCATTTAAGCCCCTCAGGGAGACCCAGTACTTC.

The chain employs TRBV15 and TRBJ2-2, with 16 bases fitting TRBD2. Germline V gene lookup returns CDR1 LNHNV and CDR2 YYDKDF (reference sequence). Unmatched junction bases numbered 3, after V lost 11 bases and J lost 0 bases. This CDR3 contains 16 residues. The CDR3 DNA follows: TGTGCCGCCGGGACTAGCGGGGGGGCGAACACCGGGGAGCTGTTTTTT. It translates to CAAGTSGGANTGELFF.

This clone was observed once. The chain is built from TRBV9 and TRBJ1-2, with 10 positions matching TRBD1. The CDR3 totals 17 residues. J lost 2 bases, V lost 4 bases, and 11 bases had no gene match. From germline, CDR1 is SGDLS and CDR2 YYNGEE. This CDR3 is CASSPGTGEVSNYGYTF. In DNA form, the CDR3 reads TGTGCCAGCAGCCCCGGGACAGGGGAAGTTTCGAACTATGGCTACACCTTC.

The gene calls are TRBV9 and TRBJ1-1; 7 bases are shared with TRBD1. The CDR3 is made up of 15 amino acids. Germline V gives CDR1 SGDLS, CDR2 YYNGEE. The ends lost 4 bases at V and 4 bases at J; junction bases unmatched: 10. CDR3 coding DNA: TGTGCCAGCAGCAGACAGGGTTTACCGGGCACTGAAGCTTTCTTT. Its translation is CASSRQGLPGTEAFF.

This sequence joins TRBV11-2 and TRBJ2-3; D gene unclear. The V gene lost 1 base and the J gene lost 6 bases, with 14 bases spanning the gap. The CDR3 contains 15 residues. The germline V gene encodes CDR1 SGHAT and CDR2 FQNNGV. The CDR3 sequence is CASSLAVTRSDTQYF. CDR3 in DNA: TGTGCCAGCAGCTTAGCTGTGACTCGGTCGGATACGCAGTATTTT.

The rearrangement uses TRBV28 and TRBJ2-6, with D hard to call. The CDR3 runs to 14 residues. V gave up 3 bases and J gave up 1 base, with 4 bases separating them. Germline V lookup: CDR1 MDHEN, CDR2 SYDVKM. CDR3 loop: CASSFASGANVLTF. The CDR3 DNA reads as TGTGCCAGCAGTTTCGCATCTGGGGCCAACGTCCTGACTTTC.

This clone was picked up one time. As DNA, the CDR3 is TGTGCCAGCAGTGGGGACAGGGGGCGGAGAGAGACCCAGTACTTC. This codes for CASSGDRGRRETQYF. The chain has TRBV2 and TRBJ2-5; 12 bases fit TRBD1. V dropped 4 bases and J dropped 4; count of bases not matched to a gene: 4. The CDR3 spans 15 residues. Germline V CDR1 and CDR2: SNHLY, FYNNEI.

The CDR3 spells CASSPLNYLTDTQYF. Here the CDR3 DNA reads TGTGCCAGCAGCCCGCTCAACTATCTCACAGATACGCAGTATTTT. The chain uses TRBV14 and TRBJ2-3; D gene unclear. Germline-derived CDR1 and CDR2 are SGHDN and FVKESK. The CDR3 runs 15 residues. V lost 4 bases and J lost 2, with 13 bases in between.

The J gene is TRBJ1-3, the V gene TRBV9; tentatively, D is TRBD1 (5 bases). CDR1 is SGDLS, CDR2 YYNGEE, per germline. CDR3 length: 15 residues. V was pared by 0 bases and J by 0 bases, with 7 bases between. The CDR3 protein is CASSVEGVSGNTIYF. As DNA, the CDR3 is TGTGCCAGCAGCGTAGAAGGGGTCTCTGGAAACACCATATATTTT.

V is TRBV7-2 and J is TRBJ2-3; D might be TRBD2 (7 bases). Germline values: CDR1 SGHTA, CDR2 FQGNSA. The V end lost 1 base, the J end lost 1 base, and 12 bases lay between the germline ends. This CDR3 comprises 16 residues. The CDR3: CASSLERRGRTDTQYF. As DNA, the CDR3 is TGTGCCAGCAGCTTAGAGCGGCGGGGGCGCACAGATACGCAGTATTTT.

This chain links TRBV10-3 with TRBJ2-5; D remains ambiguous. V was pared by 0 bases and J by 4 bases, with 6 bases between. There are 13 residues in the CDR3. The germline gives CDR1 ENHRY, CDR2 SYGVKD. CDR3 protein: CAISESALETQYF. In DNA form, the CDR3 reads TGTGCCATCAGTGAGTCGGCACTAGAGACCCAGTACTTC.